Below, one T cell receptor beta chain is given with its context. Its antigen remains unknown. This specimen belongs to a study of T cells after yellow fever vaccination. Study-level results: Peaking faster, on day 5 versus 15, the secondary response was nonetheless weaker. Most clones from primary vaccination resurfaced after the booster (96% CD4, 75% to 90% CD8).

V was pared by 0 bases and J by 6 bases, with 4 bases of the junction left unmatched. The CDR3 has 16 residues. Germline V gives CDR1 SGDLS, CDR2 YYNGEE. TCRdb re-analysed the 5' RACE reads in MiXCR, keeping a single row per CDR3 protein. The sample holds 400,000 or so distinct CDR3 sequences; over 5% are singletons and the top ten take over 12%. V usage is TRBV9 and J usage is TRBJ2-2; 11 bases align to TRBD2. The source was PBMCs, collected 5 days after the yellow fever booster vaccination. This receptor was taken from a man younger than 40 who received the YFV17D yellow fever vaccine. The DNA for the CDR3 is TGTGCCAGCAGCGTAGGCCCTAGCGGGGGGCCCGGGGAGCTGTTTTTT. Translating it yields CASSVGPSGGPGELFF.